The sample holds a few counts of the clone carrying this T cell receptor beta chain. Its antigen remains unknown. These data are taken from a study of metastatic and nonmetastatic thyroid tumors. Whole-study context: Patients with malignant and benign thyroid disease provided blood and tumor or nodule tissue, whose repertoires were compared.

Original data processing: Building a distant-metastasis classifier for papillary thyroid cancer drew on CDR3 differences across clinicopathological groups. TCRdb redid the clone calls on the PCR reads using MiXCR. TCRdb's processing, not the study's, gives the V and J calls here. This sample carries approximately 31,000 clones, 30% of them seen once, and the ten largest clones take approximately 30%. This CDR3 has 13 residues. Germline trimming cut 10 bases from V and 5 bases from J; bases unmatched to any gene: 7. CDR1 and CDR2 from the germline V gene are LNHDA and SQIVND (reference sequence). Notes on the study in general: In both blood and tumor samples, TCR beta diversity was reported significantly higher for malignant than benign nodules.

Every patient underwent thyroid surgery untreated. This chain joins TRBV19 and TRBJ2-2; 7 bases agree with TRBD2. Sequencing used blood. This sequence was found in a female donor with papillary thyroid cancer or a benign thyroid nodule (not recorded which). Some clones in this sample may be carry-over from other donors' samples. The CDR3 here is CAISSGRTGELFF. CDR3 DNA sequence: TGTGCCATTTCTAGCGGAAGAACCGGGGAGCTGTTTTTT.